The 27 T cell receptor beta chains listed next were all sequenced from one sample in a study of T cell repertoires in cytomegalovirus infection (dated by TCRdb to between 2019 and 2020). No antigen has been assigned to these receptors. The instrument was an Illumina HiSeq 1500. TCRdb handled the public reads itself, with Q25 trimming in fastp and clone calling in MiXCR, and kept productive beta chains. Rows are unified per CDR3 protein, each entry keeping the most common DNA and genes. In this sample the table shows 200,000 to 250,000 distinct CDR3 sequences, roughly 34% of which occur a single time. Jointly, the top ten make up around 60% of the sample. The sample's treatment or condition label is to be understood as: in vitro stimulation with specific CMV peptide epitopes to enrich CMV-specific T cells. This sample comprised CD8+ T cells from cultured PBMCs, obtained from culture after CMV antigen stimulation. The source is a human donor in good health (CMV status not recorded). Some clones in this sample may be carry-over from other donors' samples.

This clonotype has only a few counts. This chain connects TRBV7-9 to TRBJ1-4; TRBD1 is a possible D gene (6 bases). In germline, CDR1 is SEHNR, CDR2 FQNEAQ (reference sequence). CDR3 length equals 14 residues. Trimming cost V 6 bases and J 12 bases, with 20 bases left between them. The CDR3 DNA is TGTGCCAGCAGGTTACAGGGTTTCGACGAGGAACTGTTTTTT. Amino acid sequence: CASRLQGFDEELFF.

In DNA, the CDR3 is TGTGCCAGTAGTATAGAAGGCGGAGCTCGTGGCTACACCTTC. As protein: CASSIEGGARGYTF. The chain links TRBV19 to TRBJ1-2; D is unclear. V was shortened by 0 bases and J by 7 bases, with 12 bases between the two germline ends. The CDR3 length is 14 residues. CDR1 is LNHDA and CDR2 is SQIVND in the germline V gene (reference sequence).

This sequence joins TRBV7-6 and TRBJ2-7; D unresolved. The V gene lost 1 base and the J gene lost 0 bases, with 10 bases spanning the gap. There are 15 residues in the CDR3. CDR1 SGHVS and CDR2 FNYEAQ come from the germline V gene. The CDR3 nucleotides are TGTGCCAGCAGCTTAGGACACGTTAGCTCCTACGAGCAGTACTTC. Protein: CASSLGHVSSYEQYF.

The chain combines TRBV19 with TRBJ1-2; maybe TRBD1 (6 bases). Between the trimmed V and J ends, which lost 10 bases and 4 bases, there was a span of 10 bases. In germline, CDR1 is LNHDA, CDR2 SQIVND (reference sequence). The CDR3 consists of 11 residues. The CDR3 is CATRGSYGYTF. The DNA of the CDR3 is TGTGCCACGAGGGGGTCCTATGGCTACACCTTC. The variable domain in full, with the rest retrieved from reference TRBV19 and TRBJ1-2, is DGGITQSPKYLFRKEGQNVTLSCEQNLNHDAMYWYRQDPGQGLRLIYYSQIVNDFQKGDIAEGYSVSREKKESFPLTVTSAQKNPTAFYLCATRGSYGYTFGSGTRLTVV.

This clonotype has just a few counts. The chain joins TRBV7-6 to TRBJ2-2, with 7 bases lining up with TRBD1. The CDR3 loop spans 16 amino acids. Germline values: CDR1 SGHVS, CDR2 FNYEAQ. V lost 4 bases to trimming and J lost 2 bases; unmatched junction nucleotides: 7. The CDR3 DNA reads TGTGCCAGCAGCTCGGGACAGAGCATAAACACCGGGGAGCTGTTTTTT. It is translated as CASSSGQSINTGELFF.

The chain links TRBV7-8 to TRBJ1-1; D ambiguous. V dropped 2 bases and J dropped 0 bases, with 7 bases sitting between them. CDR3 length: 14 residues. Germline loops: CDR1 SGHVS, CDR2 FQNEAQ. The CDR3 reads CASSLMVMNTEAFF. The CDR3 bases are TGTGCCAGCAGCTTAATGGTCATGAACACTGAAGCTTTCTTT.

This clonotype was observed at least ten times. The chain links TRBV7-8 to TRBJ2-2; D is possibly TRBD1 (6 bases). The CDR3 is 21 residues long. The germline V gene encodes CDR1 SGHVS and CDR2 FQNEAQ. V lost 1 base and J lost 8, with 32 bases in between. In DNA, the CDR3 is TGTGCCAGCAGCTTAGATGGTCGTAGGGACACAGGGAATCGGCGAAATGGGGAGCTGTTTTTT. This sequence encodes CASSLDGRRDTGNRRNGELFF.

This clonotype was found a few times. The chain employs TRBV15 and TRBJ2-1; TRBD1 aligns across 9 bases. Trimming at V came to 3 bases and at J to 5 bases, leaving 8 bases not matched to a gene. This CDR3 contains 16 residues. CDR1 LNHNV and CDR2 YYDKDF come from the germline V gene (reference sequence). CDR3 protein: CATSRGDREPNNEQFF. The CDR3 DNA follows: TGTGCCACCAGCAGGGGGGACAGGGAGCCTAACAATGAGCAGTTCTTC.

V is TRBV28 and J is TRBJ2-7; TRBD2 agrees at 7 bases. V was pared by 2 bases and J by 2 bases, with 6 bases of the junction left unmatched. This CDR3 region has 15 residues. CDR1 MDHEN and CDR2 SYDVKM come from the germline V gene. CDR3 sequence (DNA): TGTGCCAGCAGTTTACTTCCCGGGGGGACCTACGAGCAGTACTTC. It encodes CASSLLPGGTYEQYF. The entire variable domain, with the rest obtained from reference TRBV28 and TRBJ2-7, is as follows: DVKVTQSSRYLVKRTGEKVFLECVQDMDHENMFWYRQDPGLGLRLIYFSYDVKMKEKGDIPEGYSVSREKKERFSLILESASTNQTSMYLCASSLLPGGTYEQYFGPGTRLTVT.

The chain joins TRBV10-3 to TRBJ2-1; D remains ambiguous. The V gene's germline CDR1 is ENHRY and CDR2 SYGVKD. This CDR3 contains 13 residues. V was pared by 2 bases and J by 7 bases, with 9 bases between. CDR3 DNA: TGTGCCATCAGTGAGCTGGCGCGTAATGAGCAGTTCTTC. This gives the protein CAISELARNEQFF.

V usage is TRBV27 and J usage is TRBJ2-5; D may correspond to TRBD1 or TRBD2 (5 bases each). Trimming pared 5 bases from V and 4 bases from J, leaving 17 bases between. This CDR3 contains 15 residues. Germline loops: CDR1 MNHEY, CDR2 SMNVEV (reference sequence). The CDR3 sequence: CASSPRTGRGETQYF. The CDR3 DNA reads TGTGCCAGCAGTCCCCGGACTGGAAGGGGAGAGACCCAGTACTTC.

Many counts were recorded for this clonotype. This chain joins TRBV6-5 and TRBJ2-5, with 9 bases lining up with TRBD2. Unmatched junction bases numbered 7, after V lost 1 base and J lost 4 bases. CDR1 MNHEY and CDR2 SVGAGI come from the germline V gene. The CDR3 is made up of 16 amino acids. In DNA, the CDR3 is TGTGCCAGCAGTTACTGGGTAGCGGGGGACGGAGAGACCCAGTACTTC. Amino acids: CASSYWVAGDGETQYF.

The table lists this clonotype with a few counts. The V gene is TRBV7-9, the J gene TRBJ1-1, with a tentative D call TRBD1 (6 bases). CDR3 size: 17 residues. CDR1 and CDR2 from the germline V gene are SEHNR and FQNEAQ (reference sequence). Trimming shortened V by 1 base and J by 0 bases, and 15 bases separated the two germline ends. The CDR3 coding sequence is TGTGCCAGCAGCTTAGGATGGGCAGGGGATCTGAACACTGAAGCTTTCTTT. It specifies CASSLGWAGDLNTEAFF.

Here the CDR3 reads CASSLHQGLSSYNEQFF. The CDR3 bases are TGCGCCAGCAGCTTGCACCAAGGGTTGAGCTCCTACAATGAGCAGTTCTTC. V and J are TRBV5-1 and TRBJ2-1; D is undetermined. CDR1 and CDR2 (germline): SGHRS, YFSETQ. V was trimmed by 1 base and J by 0 bases, leaving 14 bases between them. This CDR3 contains 17 residues.

This chain links TRBV6-1 with TRBJ1-1; 8 bases line up with TRBD1. CDR3 size: 15 residues. J lost 4 bases, V lost 2 bases, and 6 bases had no gene match. Germline V gives CDR1 MNHNS, CDR2 SASEGT. The CDR3 sequence is CASSERQGSGTEAFF. CDR3 nucleotide sequence: TGTGCCAGCAGTGAAAGACAGGGGAGCGGCACTGAAGCTTTCTTT.

This sequence joins TRBV7-2 and TRBJ2-5; unclear D gene. With 1 base removed from V and 7 bases from J, the gap between germline ends came to 10 bases. This CDR3 has 13 residues. Germline V CDR1 and CDR2: SGHTA, FQGNSA. The CDR3 loop reads CASSLGLLTTQYF. CDR3 sequence (DNA): TGTGCCAGCAGCTTAGGACTCCTCACGACCCAGTACTTC.

V and J are TRBV9 and TRBJ1-5; TRBD1 matches at 7 bases. The CDR3 covers 14 residues. Per the germline V gene, CDR1 is SGDLS and CDR2 is YYNGEE. J lost 9 bases, V lost 0 bases, and 6 bases had no gene match. The CDR3 region has the DNA TGTGCCAGCAGCGTAGAGACAGGGCCTTGGCCCCAGCATTTT. The encoded protein is CASSVETGPWPQHF.

The chain combines TRBV12-3 or TRBV12-4 with TRBJ1-4; D is perhaps TRBD1 (6 bases). The V end lost 3 bases, the J end lost 4 bases, and 12 bases lay between the germline ends. The CDR3 is 15 residues long. The CDR3 DNA reads TGTGCCAGCAGTTTTGAGACAGGAGTTAATGAAAAACTGTTTTTT. Residues: CASSFETGVNEKLFF.

This chain links TRBV9 with TRBJ1-1; 12 nucleotides agree with TRBD1. With 1 base clipped from V and 6 bases from J, the junction kept 4 bases outside the gene matches. CDR3 size: 15 residues. Germline V lookup: CDR1 SGDLS, CDR2 YYNGEE. The CDR3 reads CASSVMGQGAAEAFF. The CDR3 bases are TGTGCCAGCAGCGTAATGGGACAGGGGGCCGCTGAAGCTTTCTTT.

For this clonotype: A clone one base away is much larger, so this may be a read error. The chain joins TRBV7-9 to TRBJ2-7; possibly TRBD2 for D (5 bases). The CDR3 loop spans 15 amino acids. Trimming stripped 5 bases from V and 4 bases from J, with 18 bases between. Germline CDR1 reads SEHNR; CDR2 reads FQNEAQ (reference sequence). In DNA form, the CDR3 reads TGTGCCAGCAGCGCCTTCCGAGGGATCCCTTACGAGCAGTACTTC. This encodes CASSAFRGIPYEQYF.

In this sample, this clonotype turned up many times. The chain links TRBV11-2 to TRBJ2-2; D is uncertain. The CDR3 length is 14 residues. Trimming pared 3 bases from V and 1 base from J, leaving 6 bases between. Germline V gene data show CDR1 as SGHAT and CDR2 as FQNNGV. CDR3 residues: CASSLMGNTGELFF. The CDR3 DNA is TGTGCCAGCAGCTTGATGGGGAACACCGGGGAGCTGTTTTTT.

V gene TRBV27 combines with J gene TRBJ2-7; maybe TRBD2 (6 bases). Germline loops: CDR1 MNHEY, CDR2 SMNVEV (reference sequence). The CDR3 extends over 13 amino acids. Trimming took 6 bases from V and 2 from J, leaving 11 bases between them. The CDR3 nucleotides read TGTGCCAGCAGCCGGGACTCGACCTACGAGCAGTACTTC. As protein: CASSRDSTYEQYF.

V usage is TRBV6-5 and J usage is TRBJ2-1; 9 bases line up with TRBD2. Germline V CDR1 and CDR2: MNHEY, SVGAGI. The CDR3 totals 17 residues. V was pared by 0 bases and J by 3 bases, with 6 bases of the junction left unmatched. CDR3 protein: CASSYSSGGYIYNEQFF. CDR3 DNA sequence: TGTGCCAGCAGTTACTCTAGCGGGGGTTACATCTACAATGAGCAGTTCTTC.

The rearrangement links TRBV30 to TRBJ2-1; the D gene could be TRBD1 or TRBD2 (5 bases each). Trimming shortened V by 2 bases and J by 5 bases, and 13 bases separated the two germline ends. The CDR3 extends over 14 amino acids. Germline V gene lookup returns CDR1 GTSNPN and CDR2 SVGIG (reference sequence). The CDR3 sequence: CAWSPGTQDNEQFF. The CDR3 coding sequence is TGTGCCTGGAGTCCCGGGACCCAGGACAATGAGCAGTTCTTC.

This clonotype was detected a few times. The chain joins TRBV7-6 to TRBJ2-7, with D possibly matching TRBD1 (6 bases). CDR1 is SGHVS, CDR2 FNYEAQ, per germline. Trimming pared 5 bases from V and 0 bases from J, leaving 11 bases between. There are 14 residues in the CDR3. In nucleotides, the CDR3 is TGTGCCAGCAGCCCCCGGGACAACTCCTACGAGCAGTACTTC. It translates to CASSPRDNSYEQYF.

The rearrangement uses TRBV28 and TRBJ2-3; D is ambiguous. Between the trimmed V and J ends, which lost 5 bases and 0 bases, there was a span of 18 bases. CDR1 and CDR2 from the germline V gene are MDHEN and SYDVKM. The CDR3 is 17 amino acids. The CDR3 DNA is TGTGCCAGCAGTCTATCAGAAATGCGTGGTAGCACAGATACGCAGTATTTT. Amino acids: CASSLSEMRGSTDTQYF.

The chain links TRBV15 to TRBJ1-4; no definite D call. Germline loops: CDR1 LNHNV, CDR2 YYDKDF (reference sequence). V dropped 2 bases and J dropped 3 bases, with 16 bases sitting between them. CDR3 length: 17 amino acids. CDR3 nucleotides: TGTGCCACCAGCAGACCTTTATCCCGTAGGGCTAATGAAAAACTGTTTTTT. Its translation: CATSRPLSRRANEKLFF.